This T cell receptor beta chain was captured by sequencing in a study of T cells after yellow fever vaccination. Universal primer sites and UMIs were introduced during 5'RACE template-switching synthesis of TCR cDNA. TCRdb processed the 5' RACE reads anew with MiXCR; each CDR3 protein has one entry. The table has 100,000 to 150,000 distinct CDR3 sequences, under 9% seen once; the top ten hold almost 40%. Note on this clonotype: Antigen unknown.

Study-wide findings and caveats: The CD4 compartment and the CD8 compartment contained a small share of clonotypes in common.

The TCR comes from a man younger than 35 who received the YFV17D yellow fever vaccine. The source was CD8+ T cells sorted from PBMCs, collected on the day of the yellow fever booster vaccination.

The CDR3 is CASSQSAQDRLQHF. The CDR3 coding sequence is TGCGCCAGCAGTCAATCTGCTCAGGACAGGCTTCAGCATTTT. The chain carries TRBV23-1 and TRBJ1-5, with 7 bases that match TRBD1. TRBV23-1 is annotated as an ORF whose role is uncertain. The CDR3 contains 14 residues. J was trimmed by 13 bases and V by 0 bases; bases with no gene match: 9.